One and the same sample provided the 15 T cell receptor beta chains below, sequenced in a study of T cell repertoires in cytomegalovirus infection. TCRdb used MiXCR to reprocess the reads, holding one entry per CDR3 protein. The sample contains 750,000 to 900,000 distinct CDR3 sequences, around 29% of which appear only once. Their recognized antigens are unknown. This sample comprised cultured CD8+ T cells from PBMCs, obtained from culture after CMV antigen stimulation. The source of these receptors is a human donor in good health (CMV status not recorded). Some clones in this sample may be carry-over from other donors' samples.

This clonotype was seen many times. This chain links TRBV7-8 with TRBJ2-3; 10 bases are shared with TRBD2. The ends lost 8 bases at V and 6 bases at J; junction bases unmatched: 5. This CDR3 has 13 residues. CDR1 SGHVS and CDR2 FQNEAQ come from the germline V gene. Here the CDR3 DNA reads TGTGCCAGCGCTAGCGGGGGAGGGGATACGCAGTATTTT. This codes for CASASGGGDTQYF.

The J gene is TRBJ1-1, the V gene TRBV6-2 or TRBV6-3; no firm D call. Looked up from germline, CDR1 is MNHEY and CDR2 is SVGEGT. V lost 7 bases and J lost 8, with 14 bases in between. This CDR3 spans 12 amino acids. Here the CDR3 DNA reads TGTGCCAGCAAGGTCCCTCCTAGGGAAGCTTTCTTT. Encoded protein: CASKVPPREAFF.

CDR3 sequence (DNA): TGTGCCAGCAGCTTAGGTGGGCAGATAAGCGAAGCTTTCTTT. This sequence encodes CASSLGGQISEAFF. The chain is built from TRBV7-9 and TRBJ1-1; the D is unclear. The CDR3 consists of 14 residues. Per germline, CDR1 SEHNR and CDR2 FQNEAQ (reference sequence). Trimming cost V 1 base and J 8 bases, with 14 bases left between them.

The V call is TRBV5-6, the J call TRBJ2-3; tentative D call: TRBD2 (5 bases). This CDR3 has 15 amino acids. Trimming took 4 bases from V and 0 from J, leaving 12 bases between them. The germline CDR1 and CDR2 sequences are SGHDT and YYEEEE. The CDR3 loop reads CASSVDSLSTDTQYF. CDR3 in DNA: TGTGCCAGCAGCGTGGACTCCCTGAGCACAGATACGCAGTATTTT. The full variable domain, rest sourced from reference TRBV5-6 and TRBJ2-3, is DAGVTQSPTHLIKTRGQQVTLRCSPKSGHDTVSWYQQALGQGPQFIFQYYEEEERQRGNFPDRFSGHQFPNYSSELNVNALLLGDSALYLCASSVDSLSTDTQYFGPGTRLTVL.

In this sample, this clonotype turned up a few times. The rearrangement joins TRBV7-9 to TRBJ2-1; 8 nucleotides align to TRBD2. The CDR3 consists of 17 residues. J was trimmed by 3 bases and V by 3 bases; bases with no gene match: 10. Germline-derived CDR1 and CDR2 are SEHNR and FQNEAQ (reference sequence). The CDR3 DNA follows: TGTGCCAGCAGCTTGGGGGCTAGCGGGTCCTACTACAATGAGCAGTTCTTC. Translated, it gives CASSLGASGSYYNEQFF.

This sequence joins TRBV12-3 or TRBV12-4 and TRBJ1-1; TRBD1 agrees at 10 bases. This CDR3 is 18 amino acids long. V trimming: 4 bases; J trimming: 0 bases; junction bases outside the gene matches: 11. The CDR3 DNA follows: TGTGCCAGCAGTTGGTGGGACAGGGGTTTAATTGTGAACACTGAAGCTTTCTTT. Translation: CASSWWDRGLIVNTEAFF.

A remark on this clonotype: This may stem from a read error, because a much larger clone lies one nucleotide away. Here the CDR3 reads CVSSEVDGDNQPQHF. CDR3 DNA: TGTGTCAGCAGTGAAGTCGACGGAGACAATCAGCCCCAGCATTTT. This chain joins TRBV6-1 and TRBJ1-5; D ambiguous. CDR3 length: 15 amino acids. Germline values: CDR1 MNHNS, CDR2 SASEGT.

This chain connects TRBV7-9 to TRBJ2-7; TRBD2 aligns across 9 bases. The J segment lost 3 bases and the V segment lost 5 bases, leaving 8 bases of the junction unmatched. This CDR3 has 15 residues. CDR1 is SEHNR, CDR2 FQNEAQ, per germline (reference sequence). This chain's CDR3 is CASSPRSGGRYEQYF. The CDR3, as DNA: TGTGCCAGCAGCCCCCGAAGCGGGGGGCGCTACGAGCAGTACTTC.

This clonotype has only a few counts. The CDR3 loop is CASSKIRYSGVDEKLFF. The CDR3 DNA is TGTGCCAGCAGCAAGATTAGGTATTCAGGGGTTGACGAAAAACTGTTTTTT. The gene calls are TRBV6-1 and TRBJ1-4; D is possibly TRBD1 (6 bases). Trimming cost V 6 bases and J 8 bases, with 25 bases left between them. The CDR3 is made up of 17 amino acids. Germline V gene sequence: CDR1 MNHNS, CDR2 SASEGT.

This clonotype occurred a few times. The rearrangement uses TRBV2 and TRBJ2-2; D is ambiguous. V lost 7 bases and J 1 base, leaving 4 bases between the germline ends. CDR3 length equals 12 residues. CDR1 is SNHLY, CDR2 FYNNEI, per germline. The CDR3 loop reads CASTLNTGELFF. The CDR3 DNA is TGTGCCAGCACTCTGAACACCGGGGAGCTGTTTTTT.

V usage is TRBV15 and J usage is TRBJ2-1, with unresolved D. V was trimmed by 4 bases and J by 2 bases, leaving 12 bases between them. CDR1 LNHNV and CDR2 YYDKDF come from the germline V gene (reference sequence). This CDR3 region has 15 residues. CDR3 loop: CATSTLREAYNEQFF. The CDR3 region has the DNA TGTGCCACCAGCACCCTAAGGGAAGCCTACAATGAGCAGTTCTTC.

This clonotype has more than one count but fewer than ten. J is TRBJ1-5 and V is TRBV27; TRBD1 aligns across 7 bases. Trimming removed 8 bases from V and 2 bases from J; junction bases left unmatched: 6. Germline CDR1 MNHEY, CDR2 SMNVEV (reference sequence). This CDR3 contains 14 residues. The CDR3 spells CASGGGYGNQPQHF. The CDR3 DNA reads TGTGCCAGCGGAGGGGGCTACGGCAATCAGCCCCAGCATTTT.

This clonotype came up a few times. This chain joins TRBV6-6 and TRBJ2-2; a weak D match, TRBD1 (5 bases). Germline loops: CDR1 MNHNY, CDR2 SVGAGI (reference sequence). CDR3 length: 15 amino acids. V lost 5 bases, J lost 4 bases, and 14 bases lay in between. Here the CDR3 reads CASSQRQRSTGELFF. CDR3 bases: TGTGCCAGCAGTCAGCGACAGAGGAGCACCGGGGAGCTGTTTTTT.

V usage is TRBV19 and J usage is TRBJ2-7, with TRBD1 identical over 7 bases. The germline V gene encodes CDR1 LNHDA and CDR2 SQIVND (reference sequence). The CDR3 spans 13 residues. J was trimmed by 4 bases and V by 7 bases; bases with no gene match: 7. The CDR3 spells CASNRGTVYEQYF. Here the CDR3 DNA reads TGTGCCAGTAATAGAGGGACAGTATACGAGCAGTACTTC.

V is TRBV7-6 and J is TRBJ2-7, with a possible D match to TRBD1 (5 bases). Trimming cost V 0 bases and J 3 bases, with 9 bases left between them. Germline lookup yields CDR1 SGHVS and CDR2 FNYEAQ. The CDR3 loop spans 14 amino acids. The chain's CDR3 is CASSLAGADYEQYF. For the CDR3, the DNA is TGTGCCAGCAGCTTAGCAGGGGCTGACTACGAGCAGTACTTC.